These 6 T cell receptor beta chains were all obtained from the same sample, sequenced in a study of OX40 agonist ivuxolimab in advanced cancers. Here immunoSEQ multiplex PCR was the method, and the copy in TCRdb shows in-frame clones only, minus some. The sample consists of 100,000 to 150,000 clones, 85% to 95% of them appearing once. The specimen was CD4+ or CD8+ T cells sorted from blood, collected in a trial of the OX40 agonist ivuxolimab. These TCRs come from an adult with an advanced solid tumor such as melanoma, head and neck, liver or kidney cancer.

This clone was seen once. The chain has TRBV6-6 and TRBJ2-7, with TRBD2 matching 7 bases. The junction had 9 bases not matched to a gene; V was cut back by 6 bases and J by 4 bases. The CDR3 has 14 residues. Germline values: CDR1 MNHNY, CDR2 SVGAGI (reference sequence). The CDR3 sequence is CASRLTSSTYEQYF. CDR3 sequence (DNA): TGTGCCAGCAGGCTGACTAGCAGCACTTACGAGCAGTACTTC.

Regarding this clone: Because it lacks the conserved phenylalanine or tryptophan at the end, this CDR3 is likely a read error. It is unclear where the CDR3 begins or ends on the DNA, so no DNA is shown, and the CDR3 is as TCRdb lists it. The chain joins TRBV4-3 to TRBJ2-7; the D call in the table, TRBD2, was not verified against the DNA. Both ends counted, the CDR3 spans 11 residues. Germline CDR1 reads LGHNA; CDR2 reads YSLEER. The CDR3: CASSQAPGTAP.

The chain has TRBV27 and TRBJ1-4; D unclear. V gave up 6 bases and J gave up 10 bases, with 12 bases separating them. In germline, CDR1 is MNHEY, CDR2 SMNVEV (reference sequence). This CDR3 is 12 amino acids long. The CDR3 nucleotides are TGTGCCAGCAGCGGATCGGTGGGAAAACTGTTTTTT. Amino acids: CASSGSVGKLFF.

The V gene is TRBV7-2, the J gene TRBJ2-1; D is undetermined. Trimming cost V 1 base and J 10 bases, with 5 bases left between them. CDR3 length equals 11 residues. Germline V gives CDR1 SGHTA, CDR2 FQGNSA. CDR3 loop: CASSLGTEQFF. The CDR3 bases are TGTGCCAGCAGCTTAGGGACCGAGCAGTTCTTC.

The V gene is TRBV9, the J gene TRBJ1-4; 7 bases match TRBD1. After removal of 5 bases from V and 8 bases from J, the junction contained 6 bases not matched to a gene. In germline, CDR1 is SGDLS, CDR2 YYNGEE. This CDR3 region has 13 residues. CDR3 region: CASRRTGTEKLFF. DNA of the CDR3: TGTGCCAGCAGGAGGACAGGAACGGAAAAACTGTTTTTT.

V usage is TRBV2 and J usage is TRBJ2-1; 11 bases match TRBD1. The germline CDR1 and CDR2 sequences are SNHLY and FYNNEI. The length of the CDR3 is 13 residues. J gave up 9 bases and V 7 bases, and 5 bases lay outside the gene matches. Here the CDR3 reads CASTRTGGGEQFF. In DNA form, the CDR3 reads TGTGCCAGCACCCGGACAGGGGGCGGTGAGCAGTTCTTC.